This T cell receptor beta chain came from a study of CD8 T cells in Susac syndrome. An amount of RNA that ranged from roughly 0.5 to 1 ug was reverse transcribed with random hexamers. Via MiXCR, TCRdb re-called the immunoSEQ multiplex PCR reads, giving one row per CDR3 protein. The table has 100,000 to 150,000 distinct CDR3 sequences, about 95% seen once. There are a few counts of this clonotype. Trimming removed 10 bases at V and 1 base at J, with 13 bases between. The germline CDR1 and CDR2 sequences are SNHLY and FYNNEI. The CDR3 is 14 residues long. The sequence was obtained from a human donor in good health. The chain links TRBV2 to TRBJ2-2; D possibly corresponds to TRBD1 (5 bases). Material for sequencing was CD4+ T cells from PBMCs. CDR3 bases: TGTGCCACACTCTACAGGCGGAACACCGGGGAGCTGTTTTTT. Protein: CATLYRRNTGELFF.